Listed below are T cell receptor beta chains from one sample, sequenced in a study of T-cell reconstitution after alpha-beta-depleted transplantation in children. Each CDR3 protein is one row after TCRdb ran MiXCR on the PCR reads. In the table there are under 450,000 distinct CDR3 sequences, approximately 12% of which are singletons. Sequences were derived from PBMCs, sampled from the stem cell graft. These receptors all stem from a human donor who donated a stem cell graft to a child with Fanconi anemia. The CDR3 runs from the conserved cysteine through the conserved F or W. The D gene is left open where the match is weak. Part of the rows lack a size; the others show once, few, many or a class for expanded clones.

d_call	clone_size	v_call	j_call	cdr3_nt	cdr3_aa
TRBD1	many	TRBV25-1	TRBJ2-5	TGTGCCAGCAGTGCCGGGACAGAAGAGACCCAGTACTTC	CASSAGTEETQYF
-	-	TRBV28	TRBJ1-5	TGTGCCAGCGCCAAAGCCCCACAGGGAATAAATCAGCCCCAGCATTTT	CASAKAPQGINQPQHF
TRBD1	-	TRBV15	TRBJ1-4	TGTGCCACCAGCAGACAAGACAGGGGAGATGAAAAACTGTTTTTT	CATSRQDRGDEKLFF
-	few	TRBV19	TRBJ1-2	TGTGCCAGTAGAAAAACCGGGACCTATGGCTACACCTTC	CASRKTGTYGYTF
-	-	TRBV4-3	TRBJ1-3	TGCGCCAGCAGCCAAGATGCGGGAAGGGGTTGGGGAAACACCATATATTTT	CASSQDAGRGWGNTIYF
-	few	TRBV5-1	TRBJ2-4	TGCGCCAGCCGTCCCCTAGGGGGGGGAAACATTCAGTACTTC	CASRPLGGGNIQYF
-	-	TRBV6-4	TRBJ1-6	TGTGCCAGCTCCTCAACCAGGAATTCACCCCTCCACTTT	CASSSTRNSPLHF
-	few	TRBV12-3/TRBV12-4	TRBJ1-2	TGTGCCAGCTCCACCTGGGGGGGTAACTATGGCTACACCTTC	CASSTWGGNYGYTF
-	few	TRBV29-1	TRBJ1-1	TGCAGCGTTGCGGGGCGTGGGGCTGAAGCTTTCTTT	CSVAGRGAEAFF
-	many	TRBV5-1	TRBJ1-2	TGCGCCAGCAGCTCAGGGAACCCAAACTATGGCTACACCTTC	CASSSGNPNYGYTF
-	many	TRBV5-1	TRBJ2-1	TGCGCCAGCAGCTTGGCCCCGGGGAACTACAATGAGCAGTTCTTC	CASSLAPGNYNEQFF
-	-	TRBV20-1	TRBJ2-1	TGCAGTGCTAAGGGGAAGAATGAGCAGTTCTTC	CSAKGKNEQFF
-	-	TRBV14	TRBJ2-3	TGTGCCAGCAGCCCCTGGGGCAGGGGTGTATCAGATACGCAGTATTTT	CASSPWGRGVSDTQYF
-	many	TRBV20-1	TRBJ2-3	TGCAGTGCTAGAGATCGGGCGACTAGCACAGATACGCAGTATTTT	CSARDRATSTDTQYF
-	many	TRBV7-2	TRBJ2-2	TGTGCCAGCAGCTTAGGAGTCGGGGAGCTGTTTTTT	CASSLGVGELFF
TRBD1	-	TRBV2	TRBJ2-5	TGTGCCAGCAGACCCAACAGGGGCGGCGAGACCCAGTACTTC	CASRPNRGGETQYF
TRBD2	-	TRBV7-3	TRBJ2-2	TGTGCCAGCAGCTTAGCGGGGGGGCCCTCCGGGGAGCTGTTTTTT	CASSLAGGPSGELFF
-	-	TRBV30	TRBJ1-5	TGTGCCTGGAGTGTACAAAGGAATCAGCCCCAGCATTTT	CAWSVQRNQPQHF
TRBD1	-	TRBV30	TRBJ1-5	TGTGCCTGGAAGGGACAGGTATACAATCAGCCCCAGCATTTT	CAWKGQVYNQPQHF
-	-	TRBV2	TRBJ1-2	TGTGCCAGCAGTGAGCAGGTCTATGGCTACACCTTC	CASSEQVYGYTF
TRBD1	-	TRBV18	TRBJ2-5	TGTGCCAGCTCGCAAACTACAGGGGCCCAAGAGACCCAGTACTTC	CASSQTTGAQETQYF
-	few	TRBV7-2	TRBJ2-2	TGTGCCAGCAGCTTAACGGTTAACACCGGGGAGCTGTTTTTT	CASSLTVNTGELFF
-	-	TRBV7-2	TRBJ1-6	TGTGCCAGCAGCCCGATGCCGGTATATAATTCACCCCTCCACTTT	CASSPMPVYNSPLHF
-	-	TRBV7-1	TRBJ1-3	TGTGCCAGCAGCTCCAGGCTGAGCTCTGGAAACACCATATATTTT	CASSSRLSSGNTIYF
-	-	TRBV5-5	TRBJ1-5	TGTGCCAGCAGGTCGGACACCCATAGCAATCAGCCCCAGCATTTT	CASRSDTHSNQPQHF
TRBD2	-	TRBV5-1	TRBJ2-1	TGCGCCAGCAGCCCGGGACTAGCGGGGGTTGATGAGCAGTTCTTC	CASSPGLAGVDEQFF
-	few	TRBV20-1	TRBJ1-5	TGCAGTGCTAGAGAATACAGTGTACTCCAGCCCCAGCATTTT	CSAREYSVLQPQHF
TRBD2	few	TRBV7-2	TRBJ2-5	TGTGCCAGCAGCTTAGCGGCGGGGGGTTACAAAGAGACCCAGTACTTC	CASSLAAGGYKETQYF
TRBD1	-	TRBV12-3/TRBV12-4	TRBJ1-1	TGTGCCAGCAGTTTTGGGGACAGGGTGGGTCTAGGGGGAGCTTTCTTT	CASSFGDRVGLGGAFF
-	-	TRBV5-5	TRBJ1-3	TGTGCCAGCAGCTTGGCCCCTACATCCTCTGGAAACACCATATATTTT	CASSLAPTSSGNTIYF
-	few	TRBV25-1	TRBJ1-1	TGTGCCAGCAGTGGCAGTGGGGAAGCTTTCTTT	CASSGSGEAFF
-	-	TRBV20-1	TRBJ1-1	TGCAGTGCAGCACGACAGGCCCTGAACACTGAAGCTTTCTTT	CSAARQALNTEAFF
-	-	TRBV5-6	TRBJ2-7	TGTGCCAGCAACCCAGCCGTGGGCTACGAGCAGTACTTC	CASNPAVGYEQYF
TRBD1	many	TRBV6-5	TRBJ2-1	TGTGCCAGCAGTTACGGGACAGAAAACAATGAGCAGTTCTTC	CASSYGTENNEQFF
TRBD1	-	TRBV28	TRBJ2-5	TGTGCCAGCAGGGCACAGGGGTTGGAAGAGACCCAGTACTTC	CASRAQGLEETQYF